A single sample gave rise to the 6 T cell receptor beta chains below, sequenced in a study of PD-1 blockade in classical Hodgkin lymphoma. Data came from immunoSEQ multiplex PCR; TCRdb stores just in-frame clones and leaves some out. This sample has roughly 15,000 clones, with roughly 79% found just once. Time point meaning: cycle 4 day 1 (C4D1), after five to seven weeks of nivolumab. Following autologous stem cell transplantation, relapse occurred in every patient, and exposure to brentuximab vedotin varied. Purification of CD4+ T cells from thawed PBMCs was performed via magnetic negative selection. The specimen comprised CD4+ T cells from blood, sampled before the fourth cycle of nivolumab. Source of these receptors: a human donor with classical Hodgkin lymphoma.

The chain uses TRBV4-1 and TRBJ2-2, with a tentative D call TRBD2 (5 bases). With 4 bases removed from V and 1 base from J, the gap between germline ends came to 7 bases. The CDR3 runs to 14 residues. CDR1 is MGHRA and CDR2 is YSYEKL in the germline V gene. Here the CDR3 reads CASSRLQNTGELFF. The CDR3 DNA reads as TGCGCCAGCAGCCGACTACAGAACACCGGGGAGCTGTTTTTT.

The chain links TRBV19 to TRBJ1-4; D unresolved. The CDR3 totals 14 residues. The germline V gene encodes CDR1 LNHDA and CDR2 SQIVND (reference sequence). Trimming shortened V by 5 bases and J by 3 bases, and 10 bases separated the two germline ends. The CDR3 nucleotides read TGTGCCAGTAGTGAGTCGGCAGCTAATGAAAAACTGTTTTTT. Protein sequence: CASSESAANEKLFF.

The J gene is TRBJ2-1, the V gene TRBV18; D is perhaps TRBD2 (5 bases). The CDR3 contains 14 residues. Germline assignment: CDR1 KGHSH and CDR2 LQKENI. Trimming stripped 6 bases from V and 9 bases from J, with 18 bases between. The CDR3 reads CASSPFFREGEQFF. The CDR3 coding sequence is TGTGCCAGCTCCCCCTTTTTTCGGGAAGGTGAGCAGTTCTTC.

This clone was seen only a few times. The rearrangement joins TRBV15 to TRBJ1-1, with D possibly matching TRBD1 (6 bases). This CDR3 region has 14 residues. Germline CDR1 is LNHNV and CDR2 is YYDKDF (reference sequence). V was shortened by 4 bases and J by 4 bases, with 13 bases between the two germline ends. The CDR3 here is CATSKGGGPTEAFF. In DNA, the CDR3 is TGTGCCACCAGCAAAGGGGGAGGGCCCACTGAAGCTTTCTTT.

The chain has TRBV29-1 and TRBJ2-1; D remains unclear. Trimming pared 3 bases from V and 4 bases from J, leaving 10 bases between. The length of the CDR3 is 13 residues. Germline assignment: CDR1 SQVTM and CDR2 ANQGSEA. CDR3 sequence reads: CSVDNLGYNEQFF. CDR3 nucleotides: TGCAGCGTTGACAACCTCGGGTACAATGAGCAGTTCTTC.

V usage is TRBV5-8 and J usage is TRBJ2-7; no firm D call. Deletions cut 5 bases from V and 2 bases from J, with 17 bases between. This CDR3 comprises 15 residues. Germline-derived CDR1 and CDR2 are SGHTS and YDEGEE. CDR3 region: CASRQMDGVAYEQYF. The CDR3 DNA reads as TGTGCCAGCAGGCAGATGGACGGCGTAGCCTACGAGCAGTACTTC.